The 8 T cell receptor beta chains given below trace back to one sample, sequenced in a study of T cells after yellow fever vaccination. Using its own MiXCR run on the 5' RACE reads, TCRdb lists one record per CDR3 protein. The table records a few hundred thousand distinct CDR3 sequences, about a sixth of them present only once. The source was PBMCs, collected 5 days after the first yellow fever vaccination. These receptors were taken from a man aged 18-30 years who received the YFV17D yellow fever vaccine.

The chain combines TRBV27 with TRBJ2-3, with TRBD1 matching over 7 bases. After removal of 0 bases from V and 6 bases from J, the junction contained 3 bases not matched to a gene. The CDR3 covers 14 residues. Germline CDR1 MNHEY, CDR2 SMNVEV (reference sequence). The CDR3 nucleotides are TGTGCCAGCAGTTTATCGGGACAGCCCGATACGCAGTATTTT. Translated, it gives CASSLSGQPDTQYF.

This chain links TRBV27 with TRBJ2-2, with 10 bases that match TRBD1. In germline, CDR1 is MNHEY, CDR2 SMNVEV (reference sequence). J lost 5 bases, V lost 3 bases, and 6 bases had no gene match. This CDR3 comprises 16 residues. As DNA, the CDR3 is TGTGCCAGCAGTTTCAGGGACAGGGGAGGTACCGGGGAGCTGTTTTTT. The encoded protein is CASSFRDRGGTGELFF.

V usage is TRBV9 and J usage is TRBJ1-2, with D possibly being TRBD1 (6 bases). Trimming took off 5 bases at V and 9 bases at J, with 23 bases between the two ends. The CDR3 sequence is 15 residues long. Germline V gives CDR1 SGDLS, CDR2 YYNGEE. The DNA of the CDR3 is TGTGCCAGCAGTGGTGGAGGGGGGGCCTCAAGTAGCTACACCTTC. This codes for CASSGGGGASSSYTF.

This clonotype was counted only a few times. The chain carries TRBV6-1 and TRBJ2-7, with 11 bases lining up with TRBD2. Unmatched junction bases numbered 10, after V lost 5 bases and J lost 4 bases. Germline-derived CDR1 and CDR2 are MNHNS and SASEGT. The length of the CDR3 is 16 residues. CDR3 in DNA: TGTGCCAGCAGTCAGGGGGGGACTAGCGGAGATTACGAGCAGTACTTC. Residues: CASSQGGTSGDYEQYF.

This chain links TRBV20-1 with TRBJ1-2; D unclear. The CDR3 runs to 13 residues. Germline V gene sequence: CDR1 DFQATT, CDR2 SNEGSKA (reference sequence). Trimming cost V 5 bases and J 4 bases, with 14 bases left between them. The CDR3, as DNA: TGCAGTGCTGGGAAACAGCTTCTCTATGGCTACACCTTC. Translated: CSAGKQLLYGYTF.

This clonotype showed up many times. The chain couples TRBV6-1 to TRBJ2-3; 12 positions agree with TRBD2. Unmatched junction bases numbered 5, after V lost 6 bases and J lost 4 bases. The germline V gene encodes CDR1 MNHNS and CDR2 SASEGT. The CDR3 covers 15 residues. The CDR3 loop is CASRPGTSGPDTQYF. The CDR3 nucleotides are TGTGCCAGCAGACCCGGGACTAGCGGGCCAGATACGCAGTATTTT.

The chain uses TRBV7-8 and TRBJ2-2; unclear D gene. V shed 3 bases and J shed 7 bases, with 9 bases lying between them. Germline-derived CDR1 and CDR2 are SGHVS and FQNEAQ. This CDR3 is built from 13 residues. The CDR3 reads CASSFRVGGELFF. The CDR3 DNA reads as TGTGCCAGCAGCTTCCGTGTAGGCGGGGAGCTGTTTTTT.

This clonotype was seen a handful of times. The chain has TRBV4-1 and TRBJ2-1; D remains ambiguous. This CDR3 region has 15 residues. Trimming cost V 2 bases and J 4 bases, with 12 bases left between them. Germline V gene data show CDR1 as MGHRA and CDR2 as YSYEKL. CDR3 DNA: TGCGCCAGCAGCCAACCAAGGGAACAGTACAATGAGCAGTTCTTC. Amino acid sequence: CASSQPREQYNEQFF.